The 15 T cell receptor beta chains reported below all come from one sample, sequenced in a study of PD-1 blockade in classical Hodgkin lymphoma. Libraries were prepared by immunoSEQ multiplex PCR; TCRdb keeps only in-frame clonotypes and omits some of them. This sample has 75,000 to 100,000 clones, with 90% to 95% found just once. Stated time point: cycle 4 day 1 (C4D1), after less than 7 weeks of nivolumab. Every patient experienced relapse after autologous stem cell transplantation, and brentuximab vedotin exposure varied. Sequenced here: peripheral blood mononuclear cells (PBMCs), sampled before the fourth cycle of nivolumab. The receptors were gathered from a human donor with classical Hodgkin lymphoma.

The V call is TRBV9, the J call TRBJ2-3; 7 positions agree with TRBD1. CDR1 is SGDLS and CDR2 is YYNGEE in the germline V gene. This CDR3 region has 15 residues. V lost 0 bases and J lost 4; bases outside the gene matches: 5. Written as DNA, the CDR3 is TGTGCCAGCAGCGTAGCCGACAGGGTTCCAGATACGCAGTATTTT. This gives the protein CASSVADRVPDTQYF.

As to this clone: Its ends do not fully match the called genes, so a read error is possible. The chain joins TRBV30 to TRBJ2-3; TRBD1 matches at 8 bases. The CDR3 is 15 residues long. The germline CDR1 and CDR2 sequences are GTSNPN and SVGIG (reference sequence). As DNA, the CDR3 is TGTGCCTGGACCTACAGTGGGCACGGGACAGGTACGCAGTATTTT. Translated, it gives CAWTYSGHGTGTQYF.

This chain joins TRBV18 and TRBJ2-7, with 11 bases that match TRBD2. V was pared by 6 bases and J by 2 bases, with 0 bases of the junction left unmatched. The length of the CDR3 is 13 residues. Germline lookup yields CDR1 KGHSH and CDR2 LQKENI. CDR3 bases: TGTGCCAGCTCGGGACTAGCGGCCTACGAGCAGTACTTC. This gives the protein CASSGLAAYEQYF.

This clone was counted once. The chain joins TRBV27 to TRBJ2-1, with D possibly matching TRBD2 (6 bases). Germline V gene data show CDR1 as MNHEY and CDR2 as SMNVEV (reference sequence). V was shortened by 7 bases and J by 0 bases, with 13 bases between the two germline ends. The CDR3 is 15 residues long. CDR3 sequence reads: CASTPRESSYNEQFF. CDR3 nucleotides: TGTGCCAGCACCCCGCGGGAAAGCTCCTACAATGAGCAGTTCTTC.

The chain recombines TRBV30 with TRBJ1-2; 10 bases fit TRBD1. The trim removed 5 bases at V and 8 bases at J, leaving 2 bases unmatched. The germline gives CDR1 GTSNPN, CDR2 SVGIG (reference sequence). This CDR3 has 11 amino acids. This CDR3 reads CAWGTGVGYTF. CDR3 coding DNA: TGTGCCTGGGGGACAGGGGTAGGCTACACCTTC. Filled out from reference TRBV30 and TRBJ1-2, the complete variable domain reads SQTIHQWPATLVQPVGSPLSLECTVEGTSNPNLYWYRQAAGRGLQLLFYSVGIGQISSEVPQNLSASRPQDRQFILSSKKLLLSDSGFYLCAWGTGVGYTFGSGTRLTVV.

In this sample, this clone turned up a few times. This rearrangement joins TRBV30 to TRBJ1-1; TRBD1 is a possible D gene (5 bases). CDR1 GTSNPN and CDR2 SVGIG come from the germline V gene (reference sequence). CDR3 length: 11 amino acids. Trimming shortened V by 3 bases and J by 3 bases, and 5 bases separated the two germline ends. The CDR3 coding sequence is TGTGCCTGGAGCAGGGACACTGAAGCTTTCTTT. The encoded protein is CAWSRDTEAFF. Full variable domain (outside the CDR3, taken from reference TRBV30 and TRBJ1-1): SQTIHQWPATLVQPVGSPLSLECTVEGTSNPNLYWYRQAAGRGLQLLFYSVGIGQISSEVPQNLSASRPQDRQFILSSKKLLLSDSGFYLCAWSRDTEAFFGQGTRLTVV.

This chain connects TRBV29-1 to TRBJ1-1; D unclear. V shed 4 bases and J shed 0 bases, with 9 bases lying between them. The CDR3 is 13 residues long. Germline CDR1 reads SQVTM; CDR2 reads ANQGSEA. CDR3 in amino acids: CSVVRHLNTEAFF. The CDR3 coding sequence is TGCAGCGTTGTTCGACACCTGAACACTGAAGCTTTCTTT.

J is TRBJ1-5 and V is TRBV6-6; 8 positions match TRBD1. CDR3 length equals 15 residues. The germline gives CDR1 MNHNY, CDR2 SVGAGI (reference sequence). With 6 bases clipped from V and 6 bases from J, the junction kept 10 bases outside the gene matches. The CDR3 region is CASRQGQGRSQPQHF. The CDR3 nucleotides read TGTGCCAGCAGGCAAGGACAGGGACGGAGTCAGCCCCAGCATTTT.

The chain joins TRBV28 to TRBJ2-7; perhaps TRBD1 as D (6 bases). This CDR3 has 14 amino acids. V was pared by 4 bases and J by 4 bases, with 14 bases between. The V gene's germline CDR1 is MDHEN and CDR2 SYDVKM. CDR3 nucleotides: TGTGCCAGCAGTTACTCCGGGACACGATACGAGCAGTACTTC. This gives the protein CASSYSGTRYEQYF.

The chain links TRBV7-7 to TRBJ2-2, with 7 bases that match TRBD2. Trimming at V came to 11 bases and at J to 0 bases, leaving 9 bases not matched to a gene. The germline V gene has CDR1 SSHAT and CDR2 FNYEAQ (reference sequence). CDR3 length: 15 residues. The CDR3 DNA sequence: TGTGCCCTCGGACCCGGGACTACGAACACCGGGGAGCTGTTTTTT. This encodes CALGPGTTNTGELFF.

CDR3 sequence: CASSQDHRGGEGANVLTF. The CDR3 nucleotides read TGCGCCAGCAGCCAAGATCACAGGGGGGGCGAAGGGGCCAACGTCCTGACTTTC. The gene calls are TRBV4-1 and TRBJ2-6, with D maybe TRBD1 (8 bases). Germline CDR1 and CDR2: MGHRA and YSYEKL. The CDR3 extends over 18 amino acids. Trimming left V 0 bases short and J 4 bases short, with 16 bases between.

The J gene is TRBJ2-1, the V gene TRBV7-9; no reliable D call. This CDR3 is built from 15 residues. The germline gives CDR1 SEHNR, CDR2 FQNEAQ (reference sequence). The V end was cut by 6 bases, the J end by 0 bases, with 12 bases between. The CDR3 DNA is TGTGCCAGCAGGACTGACGGAAGCTCCTACAATGAGCAGTTCTTC. Its translation: CASRTDGSSYNEQFF.

As concerns this clone: The same CDR3 also results from other DNA sequences found in this sample. CDR3 DNA: TGCAGCGTTGGAAGGGAGGCCACTGAAGCTTTCTTT. It codes for CSVGREATEAFF. The rearrangement joins TRBV29-1 to TRBJ1-1; no clear D. Between the trimmed V and J ends, which lost 4 bases and 4 bases, there was a span of 10 bases. Germline V lookup: CDR1 SQVTM, CDR2 ANQGSEA. This CDR3 has 12 amino acids.

The CDR3 DNA reads TGCAGCGTTGGGTTGGCGGCAACTAATGAAAAACTGTTTTTT. Amino acid sequence: CSVGLAATNEKLFF. V and J are TRBV29-1 and TRBJ1-4; the D is unclear. Per germline, CDR1 SQVTM and CDR2 ANQGSEA. The CDR3 has 14 amino acids. V shed 4 bases and J shed 0 bases, with 9 bases lying between them.

The rearrangement joins TRBV30 to TRBJ1-1; D remains ambiguous. CDR3 length equals 14 residues. The germline V gene has CDR1 GTSNPN and CDR2 SVGIG (reference sequence). V was shortened by 5 bases and J by 0 bases, with 13 bases between the two germline ends. For the CDR3, the DNA is TGTGCCTGGGCGTCGGGTCGGCTGAACACTGAAGCTTTCTTT. Protein: CAWASGRLNTEAFF.